These 23 T cell receptor beta chains originate from one sample sequenced in a study of OX40 agonist ivuxolimab in advanced cancers. Repertoires were generated with immunoSEQ multiplex PCR, while TCRdb's copy carries only in-frame clones and drops some. The table has 70,000 to 85,000 clones, roughly nine tenths seen once; the top ten hold over 0.9%. The specimen was CD4+ or CD8+ T cells sorted from blood, collected in a trial of the OX40 agonist ivuxolimab. Receptor source: an adult with an advanced solid tumor such as melanoma, head and neck, liver or kidney cancer.

This chain uses TRBV27 with TRBJ1-4, with D unresolved. The length of the CDR3 is 14 residues. Germline CDR1 and CDR2: MNHEY and SMNVEV (reference sequence). V was shortened by 3 bases and J by 7 bases, with 12 bases between the two germline ends. The CDR3 sequence: CASSFGREGEKLFF. In DNA, the CDR3 is TGTGCCAGCAGTTTTGGTAGGGAGGGTGAAAAACTGTTTTTT.

This chain links TRBV28 with TRBJ1-1; D gene ambiguous. The CDR3 loop spans 14 amino acids. V was cut by 5 bases and J by 4 bases, with 14 bases left in between. The germline V gene encodes CDR1 MDHEN and CDR2 SYDVKM. The CDR3 DNA sequence: TGTGCCAGCAGTCTGGGCTATCGGGGCACTGAAGCTTTCTTT. This translates into CASSLGYRGTEAFF.

This clone came up once. V is TRBV18 and J is TRBJ1-5; 10 bases line up with TRBD1. Germline lookup yields CDR1 KGHSH and CDR2 LQKENI. CDR3 length: 14 amino acids. With 3 bases clipped from V and 5 bases from J, the junction kept 1 base outside the gene matches. This CDR3 reads CASSPGQGDQPQHF. The CDR3 coding sequence is TGTGCCAGCTCACCCGGACAGGGGGATCAGCCCCAGCATTTT.

In its sample, this clone was seen once. CDR3 residues: CASSEQGARETQYF. The DNA for the CDR3 is TGTGCCAGCAGTGAACAGGGGGCGCGAGAGACCCAGTACTTC. This chain joins TRBV28 and TRBJ2-5, with TRBD1 matching over 9 bases. This CDR3 is built from 14 residues. V lost 5 bases to trimming and J lost 4 bases; unmatched junction nucleotides: 5. Germline V gene sequence: CDR1 MDHEN, CDR2 SYDVKM.

This chain uses TRBV4-2 with TRBJ1-4, with TRBD1 identical over 8 bases. Per the germline V gene, CDR1 is LGHNA and CDR2 is YNFKEQ. Losses at the gene ends were 3 bases for V and 7 bases for J; bases not matched to a gene: 10. This CDR3 spans 16 amino acids. The CDR3 protein is CASSQDTGTGSEKLFF. The CDR3 nucleotides are TGTGCCAGCAGCCAGGATACCGGGACAGGATCTGAAAAACTGTTTTTT.

The V and J genes are TRBV21-1 and TRBJ2-1; the tabulated D call, TRBD1, remains unverified against the DNA. TRBV21-1 is a documented pseudogene. This CDR3 spans 16 amino acids. The CDR3 sequence: CASSGSGTGGSNEQFF. The CDR3 nucleotides read TGTGCCAGCAGTGGGTCCGGGACAGGGGGTTCCAATGAGCAGTTCTTC.

This chain joins TRBV30 and TRBJ2-5; perhaps TRBD1 as D (5 bases). This CDR3 has 12 amino acids. The V gene's germline CDR1 is GTSNPN and CDR2 SVGIG (reference sequence). V was pared by 2 bases and J by 4 bases, with 8 bases between. CDR3 nucleotides: TGTGCCTGGAGTCCAACAGGAGAGACCCAGTACTTC. It specifies CAWSPTGETQYF.

The chain couples TRBV18 to TRBJ2-5, with a possible D match to TRBD1 (5 bases). V lost 2 bases and J lost 11, with 18 bases in between. Looked up from germline, CDR1 is KGHSH and CDR2 is LQKENI. This CDR3 has 14 amino acids. The CDR3 region has the DNA TGTGCCAGCTCACCAAATCTACAGGTCGACCAGCAGTACTTC. As protein: CASSPNLQVDQQYF.

This clone has only a few counts. V gene TRBV11-1 combines with J gene TRBJ1-2; D gene uncertain. The V and J ends lost 1 base and 7 bases respectively, with 10 bases between them. The CDR3 runs to 13 residues. Germline V gives CDR1 SGHAT, CDR2 FQDESV (reference sequence). The CDR3 is CASSLVDGGGYTF. The CDR3 DNA sequence: TGTGCCAGCAGCTTAGTGGATGGAGGTGGCTACACCTTC.

The V gene is TRBV10-2, the J gene TRBJ2-6; TRBD2 matches 9 bases. Looked up from germline, CDR1 is WSHSY and CDR2 is SAAADI. The CDR3 covers 16 residues. With V trimmed by 8 bases and J by 0 bases, 5 bases remained unmatched. CDR3 DNA sequence: TGCGCCAGCGGGAATAGCGGGGGCTCTGGGGCCAACGTCCTGACTTTC. This codes for CASGNSGGSGANVLTF.

Only a few counts were recorded for this clone. The rearrangement links TRBV11-3 to TRBJ2-7; 11 bases fit TRBD2. Germline V CDR1 and CDR2: SGHNT, YENEEA. There are 18 residues in the CDR3. With V trimmed by 5 bases and J by 2 bases, 14 bases remained unmatched. The CDR3 DNA is TGTGCCAGCAGCCTGACTAGCGGGGCAATTATCACCCCCTACGAGCAGTACTTC. It codes for CASSLTSGAIITPYEQYF.

CDR3 in DNA: TGCAGCGTTGAGGAGGGACTAGCGGCCTACAATGAGCAGTTCTTC. Translating gives CSVEEGLAAYNEQFF. This chain uses TRBV29-1 with TRBJ2-1; TRBD2 agrees at 11 bases. CDR3 size: 15 residues. Trimming removed 3 bases from V and 2 bases from J; junction bases left unmatched: 3. CDR1 and CDR2 from the germline V gene are SQVTM and ANQGSEA.

The chain employs TRBV18 and TRBJ1-5, with D hard to call. Germline lookup yields CDR1 KGHSH and CDR2 LQKENI. The V end lost 1 base, the J end lost 0 bases, and 10 bases lay between the germline ends. The CDR3 sequence is 16 residues long. This CDR3 reads CASSPQRTDSNQPQHF. CDR3 bases: TGTGCCAGCTCACCACAACGGACGGATAGCAATCAGCCCCAGCATTTT.

This chain links TRBV4-1 with TRBJ2-1; D is ambiguous. CDR3 length: 15 amino acids. The germline V gene encodes CDR1 MGHRA and CDR2 YSYEKL. Trimming removed 3 bases at V and 5 bases at J, with 14 bases between. The CDR3 here is CASSQLSGINNEQFF. Written as DNA, the CDR3 is TGCGCCAGCAGCCAGTTATCCGGAATTAACAATGAGCAGTTCTTC.

The chain recombines TRBV18 with TRBJ1-2; maybe TRBD1 (6 bases). The V and J ends lost 1 base and 6 bases respectively, with 15 bases between them. The CDR3 covers 15 residues. From germline, CDR1 is KGHSH and CDR2 LQKENI. The CDR3 loop reads CASSPLGGRRDGYTF. The CDR3 bases are TGTGCCAGCTCACCACTTGGGGGCAGGAGAGATGGCTACACCTTC.

The chain joins TRBV25-1 to TRBJ2-1; 9 bases are a match to TRBD1. This CDR3 spans 13 amino acids. Trimming took 3 bases from V and 7 from J; bases not matched to a gene: 1. CDR1 is MGHDK and CDR2 is SYGVNS in the germline V gene. This chain's CDR3 is CASSEDRGNEQFF. The CDR3 DNA sequence: TGTGCCAGCAGTGAGGACAGGGGTAATGAGCAGTTCTTC.

This clone was detected only once. The chain employs TRBV19 and TRBJ2-4; D not resolved. The CDR3 has 16 amino acids. Trimming pared 4 bases from V and 8 bases from J, leaving 21 bases between. Per the germline V gene, CDR1 is LNHDA and CDR2 is SQIVND (reference sequence). The CDR3 spells CASSTLLGARIYIQYF. Here the CDR3 DNA reads TGTGCCAGTAGTACACTCCTCGGCGCCCGGATCTACATTCAGTACTTC.

The V and J genes are TRBV29-1 and TRBJ2-7; D possibly corresponds to TRBD2 (7 bases). Germline assignment: CDR1 SQVTM and CDR2 ANQGSEA. CDR3 length: 12 amino acids. Trimming cost V 3 bases and J 7 bases, with 13 bases left between them. The CDR3 region is CSVDSGEGEQYF. In DNA, the CDR3 is TGCAGCGTTGACTCAGGGGAGGGGGAGCAGTACTTC.

This sequence joins TRBV19 and TRBJ2-7; either TRBD1 or TRBD2 may fit D (5 bases each). The germline CDR1 and CDR2 sequences are LNHDA and SQIVND (reference sequence). The length of the CDR3 is 13 residues. Trimming stripped 4 bases from V and 4 bases from J, with 11 bases between. The CDR3 nucleotides read TGTGCCAGTAGTAACGATTGGGGGTACGAGCAGTACTTC. It translates to CASSNDWGYEQYF.

The chain uses TRBV14 and TRBJ1-2; TRBD1 is a possible D gene (5 bases). The CDR3 is made up of 14 amino acids. Germline V lookup: CDR1 SGHDN, CDR2 FVKESK. The V and J ends lost 0 bases and 8 bases respectively, with 13 bases between them. The CDR3 DNA follows: TGTGCCAGCAGCCAAGATTCGACAGCCGGGGGCTACACCTTC. Its translation: CASSQDSTAGGYTF. The variable domain in full, with the rest retrieved from reference TRBV14 and TRBJ1-2, is EAGVTQFPSHSVIEKGQTVTLRCDPISGHDNLYWYRRVMGKEIKFLLHFVKESKQDESGMPNNRFLAERTGGTYSTLKVQPAELEDSGVYFCASSQDSTAGGYTFGSGTRLTVV.

The rearrangement uses TRBV19 and TRBJ2-5; D ambiguous. Deletions cut 7 bases from V and 5 bases from J, with 20 bases between. Germline CDR1 is LNHDA and CDR2 is SQIVND (reference sequence). The CDR3 covers 15 residues. CDR3 in DNA: TGTGCCAGTAAAAATTCGGCGGATTCTTGGGAGACCCAGTACTTC. Translated, it gives CASKNSADSWETQYF. Supplemented by reference TRBV19 and TRBJ2-5, the full variable domain reads DGGITQSPKYLFRKEGQNVTLSCEQNLNHDAMYWYRQDPGQGLRLIYYSQIVNDFQKGDIAEGYSVSREKKESFPLTVTSAQKNPTAFYLCASKNSADSWETQYFGPGTRLLVL.

This clone was observed once. The rearrangement joins TRBV6-1 to TRBJ1-1; D call uncertain. The V end was cut by 6 bases, the J end by 5 bases, with 16 bases between. Per germline, CDR1 MNHNS and CDR2 SASEGT. The CDR3 runs 14 residues. In DNA, the CDR3 is TGTGCCAGCAGGACGAAGGGTGGCGGTACTGAAGCTTTCTTT. Translated: CASRTKGGGTEAFF.

The chain has TRBV19 and TRBJ1-5, with no clear D. The CDR3 spans 13 residues. Trimming removed 4 bases from V and 5 bases from J, with 9 bases in between. CDR1 and CDR2 (germline): LNHDA, SQIVND (reference sequence). CDR3 residues: CASSNQAYQPQHF. The CDR3 DNA reads as TGTGCCAGTAGTAATCAGGCTTATCAGCCCCAGCATTTT.